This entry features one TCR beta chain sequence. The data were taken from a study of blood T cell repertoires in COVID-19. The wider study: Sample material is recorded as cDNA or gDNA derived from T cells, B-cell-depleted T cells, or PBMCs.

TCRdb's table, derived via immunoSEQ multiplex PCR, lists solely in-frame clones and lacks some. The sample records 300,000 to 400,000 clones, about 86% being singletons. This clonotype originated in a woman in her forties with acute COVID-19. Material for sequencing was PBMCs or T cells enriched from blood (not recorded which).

The CDR3: CATSGLAHNEQFF. The CDR3 DNA reads as TGTGCCACCTCCGGACTAGCCCACAATGAGCAGTTCTTC. J is TRBJ2-1 and V is TRBV19, with 8 nucleotides matching TRBD2. The CDR3 is 13 residues long. CDR1 LNHDA and CDR2 SQIVND come from the germline V gene (reference sequence). With 10 bases clipped from V and 5 bases from J, the junction kept 7 bases outside the gene matches.